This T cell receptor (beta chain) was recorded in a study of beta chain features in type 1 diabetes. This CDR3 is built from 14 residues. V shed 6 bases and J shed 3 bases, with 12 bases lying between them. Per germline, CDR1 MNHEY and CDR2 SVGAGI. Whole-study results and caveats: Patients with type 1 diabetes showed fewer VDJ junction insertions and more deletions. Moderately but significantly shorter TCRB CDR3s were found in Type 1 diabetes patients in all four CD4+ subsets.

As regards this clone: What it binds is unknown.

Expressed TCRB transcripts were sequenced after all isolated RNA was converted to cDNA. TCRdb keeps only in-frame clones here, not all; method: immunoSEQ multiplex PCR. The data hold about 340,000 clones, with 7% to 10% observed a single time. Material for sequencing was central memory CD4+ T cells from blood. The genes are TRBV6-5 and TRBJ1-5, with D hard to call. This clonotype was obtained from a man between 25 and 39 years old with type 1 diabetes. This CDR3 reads CASRPGTINQPQHF. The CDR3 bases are TGTGCCAGCAGACCAGGAACGATCAATCAGCCCCAGCATTTT.